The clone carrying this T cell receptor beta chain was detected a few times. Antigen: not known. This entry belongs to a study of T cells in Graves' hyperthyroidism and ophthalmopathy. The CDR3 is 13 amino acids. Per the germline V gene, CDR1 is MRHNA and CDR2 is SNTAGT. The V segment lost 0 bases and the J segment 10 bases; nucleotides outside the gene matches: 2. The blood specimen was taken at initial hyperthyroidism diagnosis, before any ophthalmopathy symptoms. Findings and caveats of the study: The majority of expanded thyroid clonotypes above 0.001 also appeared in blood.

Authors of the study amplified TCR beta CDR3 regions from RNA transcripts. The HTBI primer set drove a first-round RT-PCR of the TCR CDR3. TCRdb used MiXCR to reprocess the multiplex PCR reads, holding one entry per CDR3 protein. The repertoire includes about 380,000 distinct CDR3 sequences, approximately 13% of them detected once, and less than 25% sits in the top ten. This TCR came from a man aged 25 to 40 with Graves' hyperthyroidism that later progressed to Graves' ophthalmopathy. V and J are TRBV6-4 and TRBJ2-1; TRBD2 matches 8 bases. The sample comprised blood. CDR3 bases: TGTGCCAGCAGTGACTCGGAGCGGGGGGAGCAGTTCTTC. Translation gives CASSDSERGEQFF.